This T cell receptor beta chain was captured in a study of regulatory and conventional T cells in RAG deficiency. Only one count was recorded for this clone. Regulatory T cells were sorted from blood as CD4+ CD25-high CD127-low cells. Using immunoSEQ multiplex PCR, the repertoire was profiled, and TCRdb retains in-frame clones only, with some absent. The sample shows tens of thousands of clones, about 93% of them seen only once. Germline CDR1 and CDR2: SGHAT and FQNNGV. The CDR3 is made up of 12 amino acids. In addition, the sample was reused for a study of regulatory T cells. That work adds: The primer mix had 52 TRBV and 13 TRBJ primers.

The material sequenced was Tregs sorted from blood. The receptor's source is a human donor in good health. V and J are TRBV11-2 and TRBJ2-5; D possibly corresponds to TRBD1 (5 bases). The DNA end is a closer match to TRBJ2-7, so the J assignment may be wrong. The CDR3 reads CASSQDTYEQYF. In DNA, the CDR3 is TGTGCCAGCAGCCAGGACACCTACGAGCAGTACTTC.